This TCR beta chain is from a study of CD8 T cells in Susac syndrome. Study-wide findings and caveats: In total CD8+ repertoires, approximately 17 Susac-specific public clones were found, and about 5 in CD8+ TEMRA repertoires.

The authors reverse transcribed roughly 0.5 to 1 ug RNA with random hexamers. A multiplex approach, immunoSEQ multiplex PCR, amplified TCR beta CDR3 across 54 Vbeta and 13 Jbeta. TCRdb itself ran the immunoSEQ multiplex PCR reads through MiXCR, one entry per CDR3 protein. The sample records nearly 110,000 distinct CDR3 sequences, approximately 94% being singletons. In this sample, this clonotype turned up a few times. The antigen remains undetermined. Looked up from germline, CDR1 is SEHNR and CDR2 is FQNEAQ (reference sequence). Trimming pared 5 bases from V and 7 bases from J, leaving 9 bases between. CDR3 length equals 12 residues.

Sequencing used CD8+ T cells from PBMCs. This sequence was found in a human donor with Susac syndrome. V and J are TRBV7-9 and TRBJ2-1; D unclear. CDR3 region: CASSPGLNEQFF. CDR3 sequence (DNA): TGTGCCAGCAGCCCCGGCCTGAATGAGCAGTTCTTC.